This T cell receptor (beta chain) was profiled in a study of response to subunit inactivated influenza vaccine (dated by TCRdb to 2016 to 2018). Turning to the overall study: The study used deep quantitative T cell receptor repertoire profiling to track responses to a trivalent subunit inactivated influenza vaccine.

Library preparation was by RT-PCR. Sequencing used an Illumina HiSeq 2500. In TCRdb, the public reads were trimmed at Q25 with fastp and aligned with MiXCR, with productive beta chains retained. Rows with one shared CDR3 protein collapse into an entry with the most common genes and DNA. Counted in this sample were about 650,000 distinct CDR3 sequences; roughly 15% of them appeared once. The ten largest clones capture approximately 7.6% of the sample. What the research found in general, with its limitations: The authors suggested that each seasonal influenza vaccination may recruit only a limited number of new T cells.

This clonotype turned up a few times. Its antigen target is currently unknown. No much larger clone exists at a distance of one base, and base qualities are not known. The source of this sequence is a man in his fifties or sixties who received an inactivated influenza vaccine. Donor details come from another sample of the same person, matched by shared clones. Specimen: PBMCs from blood, collected less than 15 days before vaccination.

The sequenced DNA is TGTGCCAGCAGCTTTCAGATACGGGGGGATACGCAGTATTTT. This codes for CASSFQIRGDTQYF. The rearranged segments are TRBV3-1 and TRBJ2-3; the D region possibly corresponds to TRBD2 (6 bases align). Trimming takes 5 bases from V and 6 bases from J, and the germline ends sit 15 bases apart. The germline V gene (reference sequence) yields LGHDT for CDR1 and YNNKEL for CDR2. From cysteine to phenylalanine, the CDR3 is 14 amino acids long. Only CDR3 DNA remains: 42 bases, in frame from the first base.